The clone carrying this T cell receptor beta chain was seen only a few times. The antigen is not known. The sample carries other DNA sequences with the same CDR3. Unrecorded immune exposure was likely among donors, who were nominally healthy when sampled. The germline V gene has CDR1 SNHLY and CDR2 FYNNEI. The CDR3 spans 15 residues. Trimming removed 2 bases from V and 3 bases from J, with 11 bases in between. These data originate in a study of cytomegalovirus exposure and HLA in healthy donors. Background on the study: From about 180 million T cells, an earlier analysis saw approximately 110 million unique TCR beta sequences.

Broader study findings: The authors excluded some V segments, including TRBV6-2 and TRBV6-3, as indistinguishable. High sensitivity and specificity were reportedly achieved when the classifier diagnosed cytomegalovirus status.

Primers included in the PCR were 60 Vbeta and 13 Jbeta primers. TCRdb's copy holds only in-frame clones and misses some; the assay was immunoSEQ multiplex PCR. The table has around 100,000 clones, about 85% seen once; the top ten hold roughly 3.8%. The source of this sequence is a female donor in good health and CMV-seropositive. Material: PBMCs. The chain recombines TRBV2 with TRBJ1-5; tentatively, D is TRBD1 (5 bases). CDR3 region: CASSELGGANQPQHF. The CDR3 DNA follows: TGTGCCAGCAGTGAATTGGGCGGGGCCAATCAGCCCCAGCATTTT.